The rows below give T cell receptor beta chains drawn from one sample of a study of blood T cell repertoires in COVID-19. The repertoire was sequenced with immunoSEQ multiplex PCR; TCRdb's copy has only in-frame clones and lacks some. The table shows roughly 200,000 clones, with approximately 81% occurring only once. What was sequenced was peripheral blood. Every receptor here comes from a woman aged 80 or older with acute or convalescent COVID-19. Each CDR3 is given with its conserved first and last residue. D genes are given only for firm matches. The size field is filled for only some rows; it gives once, few, many or a size class.

clone_size,j_call,d_call,v_call,cdr3_nt,cdr3_aa
few,TRBJ2-7,.,TRBV7-9,TGTGCCAGCAGCTTGACACCCTCTTTCTCCTACGAGCAGTACTTC,CASSLTPSFSYEQYF
.,TRBJ2-3,TRBD1,TRBV7-9,TGTGCCAGCAGCTTCGACAGGGCGACAGATACGCAGTATTTT,CASSFDRATDTQYF
.,TRBJ2-7,TRBD1,TRBV15,TGTGCCACCAGCAGAGACGAAGGGGGCTTTTACGAGCAGTACTTC,CATSRDEGGFYEQYF
.,TRBJ2-4,TRBD2,TRBV7-2,TGTGCCAGCAGCTCCGCGGGGGGGTTCGGCATTCAGTACTTC,CASSSAGGFGIQYF
.,TRBJ1-5,.,TRBV28,TGTGCCAGCGGAGGGGCCCCACTGGGGACCCAGCATTTT,CASGGAPLGTQHF
.,TRBJ2-3,TRBD2,TRBV7-2,TGTGCCAGCAGCTTAGCGTTCCCGGGAGGGCCCGGAGATACGCAGTATTTT,CASSLAFPGGPGDTQYF
.,TRBJ2-1,.,TRBV6-1,TGTGCCAGCAGTGAAGCCCGCGGGGCAGCGTACAATGAGCAGTTCTTC,CASSEARGAAYNEQFF
.,TRBJ2-1,TRBD2,TRBV5-6,TGTGCCAGCAGCTTGTTCGCTAGCGGGAGCTCCTACAATGAGCAGTTCTTC,CASSLFASGSSYNEQFF
.,TRBJ2-3,.,TRBV11-2,TGTGCCAGCAGCTTAGACCGGACAGATACGCAGTATTTT,CASSLDRTDTQYF
.,TRBJ2-5,.,TRBV19,TGTGCCAGTAGTATCGACAGCCAAGAGACCCAGTACTTC,CASSIDSQETQYF
.,TRBJ2-7,.,TRBV28,TGTGCCAGCAGTTTTACCGGGTCCCTTCCCTACGAGCAGTACTTC,CASSFTGSLPYEQYF
once,TRBJ2-5,TRBD2,TRBV6-5,TGTGCCAGCAGGATGAGCGGGAGGTGGGAGACCCAGTACTTC,CASRMSGRWETQYF
.,TRBJ2-1,.,TRBV18,TGTGCCAGCTCACAAGAGGTCTCGCGGTTCAATGAGCAGTTCTTC,CASSQEVSRFNEQFF
.,TRBJ2-1,.,TRBV18,TGTGCCAGCTCACCAACCAGCCCGAGTCCGCGGCGGAATGAGCAGTTCTTC,CASSPTSPSPRRNEQFF
.,TRBJ2-5,.,TRBV5-1,TGCGCCAGCAGCCATAGCATGGAAGGGGGGACCCAGTACTTC,CASSHSMEGGTQYF
.,TRBJ2-7,TRBD2,TRBV10-2,TGCGCCAGCAGTGATATTAGCGGGAGGGCCCGCTACGAGCAGTACTTC,CASSDISGRARYEQYF